The T cell receptor beta chain described here comes from a study of blood T cell repertoires in COVID-19. The assay was immunoSEQ multiplex PCR, and TCRdb's table has in-frame clones only and misses some. The sample has about 270,000 clones, roughly 86% seen once. CDR3 length: 15 residues. Per the germline V gene, CDR1 is MNHEY and CDR2 is SVGAGI. The V and J ends lost 8 bases and 8 bases, in that order; junction bases with no gene match: 12. In this sample, this clone turned up a few times. Allocation to cohorts depended on clinical history reported by the participants. This sequence originates from a woman aged 25 to 45 who had recovered from COVID-19. Sequences were obtained from PBMCs or T cells enriched from blood (not recorded which). V is TRBV6-5 and J is TRBJ1-4, with 9 bases that match TRBD1. CDR3 in amino acids: CASGKMGTGTEKLFF. The CDR3 nucleotides are TGTGCCAGCGGGAAAATGGGGACAGGGACCGAAAAACTGTTTTTT.